The 24 T cell receptor beta chains in this list originate from one sample, sequenced in a study of blood T cells in healthy people across ages. Sample-barcoded 5' priming and a J-beta primer mix drove a second PCR of roughly 7 to 11 cycles. TCRdb re-called the 5' RACE reads through MiXCR, storing one row per CDR3 protein. The sample consists of just under 750,000 distinct CDR3 sequences, about 24% of them appearing once. The specimen was blood. These receptors originate from a man between 65 and 80 years old in good health.

V and J are TRBV15 and TRBJ2-7; tentatively, D is TRBD1 (5 bases). The CDR3 has 14 residues. Germline-derived CDR1 and CDR2 are LNHNV and YYDKDF (reference sequence). Between the trimmed V and J ends, which lost 0 bases and 0 bases, there was a span of 6 bases. CDR3 coding DNA: TGTGCCACCAGCAGAGATACAGGCTCCTACGAGCAGTACGTC. Its protein is CATSRDTGSYEQYV.

This clonotype was counted only a few times. The V gene is TRBV10-3, the J gene TRBJ2-5, with D possibly matching TRBD1 (6 bases). The closer fit of TRBJ2-1 to the DNA end suggests the J call may be wrong. CDR1 ENHRY and CDR2 SYGVKD come from the germline V gene. The CDR3 covers 13 residues. The CDR3 region has the DNA TGTGCCATCGCCGAGTGGGGGCGAAATGAGCAGTTCTTC. Translation: CAIAEWGRNEQFF.

The chain links TRBV7-2 to TRBJ2-3, with 8 positions matching TRBD2. Germline CDR1 reads SGHTA; CDR2 reads FQGNSA. CDR3 length: 16 residues. After removal of 4 bases from V and 4 bases from J, the junction contained 10 bases not matched to a gene. The CDR3 spells CASSYESGRGPDTQYF. In DNA, the CDR3 is TGTGCCAGCAGCTACGAAAGCGGGAGAGGTCCAGATACGCAGTATTTT. Together with reference TRBV7-2 and TRBJ2-3, the CDR3 gives the full variable domain: GAGVSQSPSNKVTEKGKDVELRCDPISGHTALYWYRQSLGQGLEFLIYFQGNSAPDKSGLPSDRFSAERTGGSVSTLTIQRTQQEDSAVYLCASSYESGRGPDTQYFGPGTRLTVL.

There are many counts of this clonotype. The chain has TRBV4-1 and TRBJ1-1; D perhaps matches TRBD1 (5 bases). Germline CDR1 MGHRA, CDR2 YSYEKL. The ends were cut back, 0 bases at V and 4 bases at J, with 12 bases in the middle. The CDR3 contains 15 residues. DNA for the CDR3: TGCGCCAGCAGCCAAGAGGACCCGGGGGGCACTGAAGCTTTCTTT. Encoded protein: CASSQEDPGGTEAFF.

The V call is TRBV20-1, the J call TRBJ2-1, with a possible D match to TRBD2 (5 bases). Germline CDR1 reads DFQATT; CDR2 reads SNEGSKA (reference sequence). This CDR3 has 10 residues. The V end was cut by 6 bases, the J end by 15 bases, with 15 bases between. For the CDR3, the DNA is TGCAGTGCCTCACTAGGGCAGACGTTCTTC. It encodes CSASLGQTFF.

J is TRBJ2-5 and V is TRBV9; D uncertain. The DNA end is more similar to TRBJ2-7, so the J call may be wrong. The CDR3 runs 14 residues. The germline gives CDR1 SGDLS, CDR2 YYNGEE. CDR3 nucleotide sequence: TGTGCCAGCAGCGTGGGGTACCGAGCCTACGAGCAGTACGTC. Translated: CASSVGYRAYEQYV.

This clonotype was picked up a small number of times. This sequence joins TRBV12-3 or TRBV12-4 and TRBJ2-5, with TRBD2 identical over 11 bases. CDR3 length: 12 residues. Trimming at V came to 6 bases and at J to 7 bases, leaving 1 base not matched to a gene. DNA for the CDR3: TGTGCCAGCAGGGGGACTAGCGGGACCCAGTACTTC. Translated, it gives CASRGTSGTQYF.

Only a few counts were recorded for this clonotype. The chain links TRBV20-1 to TRBJ1-5; 8 bases are a match to TRBD1. Germline CDR1 DFQATT, CDR2 SNEGSKA (reference sequence). There are 17 residues in the CDR3. V was pared by 0 bases and J by 2 bases, with 9 bases of the junction left unmatched. The CDR3 loop is CSARDHQGAVGNQPQHF. The CDR3 DNA follows: TGCAGTGCTAGAGATCACCAGGGGGCAGTAGGCAATCAGCCCCAGCATTTT.

This clonotype turned up a few times. The chain carries TRBV6-1 and TRBJ2-2; 8 positions match TRBD1. V lost 6 bases, J lost 1 base, and 10 bases stayed unmatched. Per germline, CDR1 MNHNS and CDR2 SASEGT. This CDR3 comprises 17 residues. The DNA of the CDR3 is TGTGCCAGCAGCCGGACAGGGTTCGGGCAGAACACCGGGGAGCTGTTTTTT. This gives the protein CASSRTGFGQNTGELFF.

This clonotype was seen ten or more times. V gene TRBV6-6 combines with J gene TRBJ1-2; a weak D match, TRBD1 (6 bases). The CDR3 length is 13 residues. V lost 7 bases to trimming and J lost 0 bases, with 9 bases between them. In germline, CDR1 is MNHNY, CDR2 SVGAGI (reference sequence). CDR3 bases: TGTGCCAGCACCGACAGGCCTAACTATGGCTACACCTTC. Its protein product is CASTDRPNYGYTF.

The sample holds a few counts of this clonotype. The chain links TRBV19 to TRBJ2-3; possibly TRBD2 for D (6 bases). The CDR3 runs 14 residues. The V and J ends lost 3 bases and 2 bases respectively, with 9 bases between them. In germline, CDR1 is LNHDA, CDR2 SQIVND (reference sequence). The CDR3 region is CASSMRGITDTQYF. DNA of the CDR3: TGTGCCAGTAGTATGCGGGGCATCACAGATACGCAGTATTTT.

This clonotype was seen a handful of times. The V call is TRBV11-2, the J call TRBJ1-4; TRBD1 is a possible D gene (6 bases). Trimming removed 5 bases from V and 5 bases from J, with 15 bases in between. Germline CDR1 reads SGHAT; CDR2 reads FQNNGV. The CDR3 loop spans 15 amino acids. The CDR3 DNA sequence: TGTGCCAGCAGCGCCCTGACAGGCGGGAATGAAAAACTGTTTTTT. Translation: CASSALTGGNEKLFF.

This clonotype came up a few times. CDR3 nucleotide sequence: TGTGCCAGCAGCCTAAACTTCAGGAGCTCCTACGAGCAGTACTTC. It encodes CASSLNFRSSYEQYF. V gene TRBV12-3 or TRBV12-4 combines with J gene TRBJ2-7; D is ambiguous. Trimming stripped 6 bases from V and 0 bases from J, with 15 bases between. The length of the CDR3 is 15 residues.

This sequence joins TRBV29-1 and TRBJ1-4, with a weak D call TRBD1 (5 bases). The ends were cut back, 5 bases at V and 10 bases at J, with 14 bases in the middle. Per the germline V gene, CDR1 is SQVTM and CDR2 is ANQGSEA. The CDR3 length is 12 residues. The CDR3 sequence is CSVLRDGVKLFF. In nucleotides, the CDR3 is TGCAGCGTTCTACGGGACGGCGTAAAACTGTTTTTT.

This clonotype was seen a handful of times. The genes are TRBV12-3 or TRBV12-4 and TRBJ2-3; 8 bases match TRBD1. This CDR3 is built from 17 residues. The J segment lost 3 bases and the V segment lost 6 bases, leaving 14 bases of the junction unmatched. The CDR3 loop is CASSSTGTGGKTDTQYF. The CDR3 nucleotides are TGTGCCAGCAGCTCTACTGGCACAGGGGGTAAAACAGATACGCAGTATTTT.

The rearrangement uses TRBV10-3 and TRBJ1-2; D possibly corresponds to TRBD1 (6 bases). With 4 bases removed from V and 5 bases from J, the gap between germline ends came to 11 bases. CDR3 size: 13 residues. In germline, CDR1 is ENHRY, CDR2 SYGVKD. CDR3 bases: TGTGCCATCAGTGGAGACAGGAATTATGGCTACACCTTC. Encoded protein: CAISGDRNYGYTF.

Turning to this clonotype: At one end the junction does not follow the germline gene, possibly because of a read error. The gene calls are TRBV10-3 and TRBJ2-5, with a tentative D call TRBD1 (6 bases). The V gene's germline CDR1 is ENHRY and CDR2 SYGVKD. The CDR3 has 13 residues. In DNA, the CDR3 is TGTGCCTCCAACGGACAGTCAAGGGAGACCCCGTACTTC. This sequence encodes CASNGQSRETPYF.

This clonotype has a handful of counts. The V and J genes are TRBV2 and TRBJ2-1, with unresolved D. This CDR3 has 15 amino acids. Germline loops: CDR1 SNHLY, CDR2 FYNNEI. The V gene lost 7 bases and the J gene lost 2 bases, with 15 bases spanning the gap. CDR3 in DNA: TGTGCCAGCATGGCCAGCCTTGTGACCTACAATGAGCAGTTCTTC. This translates into CASMASLVTYNEQFF. Based on the CDR3 plus reference TRBV2 and TRBJ2-1, the full variable domain is EPEVTQTPSHQVTQMGQEVILRCVPISNHLYFYWYRQILGQKVEFLVSFYNNEISEKSEIFDDQFSVERPDGSNFTLKIRSTKLEDSAMYFCASMASLVTYNEQFFGPGTRLTVL.

The chain has TRBV19 and TRBJ2-1, with 7 nucleotides matching TRBD2. This CDR3 region has 13 residues. Trimming at V came to 10 bases and at J to 4 bases, leaving 7 bases not matched to a gene. Germline V gene sequence: CDR1 LNHDA, CDR2 SQIVND (reference sequence). The CDR3 loop is CATAGVRYNEQFF. The CDR3 DNA reads as TGTGCCACCGCGGGAGTGAGGTACAATGAGCAGTTCTTC.

The chain employs TRBV20-1 and TRBJ1-1; D unclear. V was pared by 2 bases and J by 7 bases, with 23 bases between. The CDR3 covers 16 residues. The V gene's germline CDR1 is DFQATT and CDR2 SNEGSKA (reference sequence). DNA of the CDR3: TGCAGTGCTAGATCACCCGGACTGAGGGTGAGTGGTGAAGCTTTCTTT. Its protein product is CSARSPGLRVSGEAFF.

The chain combines TRBV2 with TRBJ1-2, with D possibly matching TRBD1 (5 bases). With 6 bases removed from V and 4 bases from J, the gap between germline ends came to 15 bases. The germline V gene encodes CDR1 SNHLY and CDR2 FYNNEI. The CDR3 loop spans 14 amino acids. The CDR3 nucleotides read TGTGCCAGCAGGCCGGGGCAAACGGGCTATGGCTACACCTTC. Translation: CASRPGQTGYGYTF.

This clonotype was observed a handful of times. V and J are TRBV6-2 or TRBV6-3 and TRBJ1-3; possibly TRBD1 for D (5 bases). Trimming stripped 8 bases from V and 4 bases from J, with 18 bases between. This CDR3 has 15 amino acids. Germline loops: CDR1 MNHEY, CDR2 SVGEGT. CDR3 residues: CASRDVSLPGNTIYF. CDR3 sequence (DNA): TGTGCCAGCCGGGACGTTTCCCTCCCGGGAAACACCATATATTTT.

This clonotype was seen repeatedly, ten times or more. The chain recombines TRBV6-5 with TRBJ1-1; no clear D. Trimming shortened V by 7 bases and J by 0 bases, and 0 bases separated the two germline ends. From germline, CDR1 is MNHEY and CDR2 SVGAGI. The CDR3 covers 10 residues. CDR3 region: CASMNTEAFF. The CDR3, as DNA: TGTGCCAGCATGAACACTGAAGCTTTCTTT.

The table lists this clonotype with a few counts. The chain has TRBV5-5 and TRBJ2-3; weak D call: TRBD1 (6 bases). V gave up 0 bases and J gave up 3 bases, with 17 bases separating them. This CDR3 is built from 17 residues. The germline gives CDR1 SGHKS, CDR2 YYEKEE (reference sequence). Here the CDR3 DNA reads TGTGCCAGCAGCTTGGCCGTTTTCGCAGGGGAGACAGATACGCAGTATTTT. Its translation is CASSLAVFAGETDTQYF. The full variable domain, rest sourced from reference TRBV5-5 and TRBJ2-3, is DAGVTQSPTHLIKTRGQQVTLRCSPISGHKSVSWYQQVLGQGPQFIFQYYEKEERGRGNFPDRFSARQFPNYSSELNVNALLLGDSALYLCASSLAVFAGETDTQYFGPGTRLTVL.